Included here is one TCR beta chain sequence, with context. These data belong to a study of blood T cell repertoires in COVID-19. Study-wide background: Sample material is recorded as cDNA or gDNA derived from T cells, B-cell-depleted T cells, or PBMCs.

Individuals drawn from approximately 26 US areas were about 18 to 90 years old. Assignment of participants to cohorts was predicated upon participant-reported clinical history. Produced via immunoSEQ multiplex PCR; TCRdb's table is partial and in-frame only. Here the sample spans 300,000 to 450,000 clones, around 87% being singletons. The CDR3 consists of 14 residues. CDR1 and CDR2 (germline): MGHDK, SYGVNS. V lost 6 bases, J lost 6 bases, and 4 bases stayed unmatched. The material sequenced was PBMCs or T cells enriched from blood (not recorded which). V is TRBV25-1 and J is TRBJ2-2; 10 positions match TRBD1. The source of this sequence is a man aged 25 to 45 who had recovered from COVID-19. The CDR3 sequence is CASRETGGPGELFF. Written as DNA, the CDR3 is TGTGCCAGCAGGGAGACAGGGGGCCCCGGGGAGCTGTTTTTT.